These 8 T cell receptor beta chains share one sample of origin, sequenced in a study of cytomegalovirus exposure and HLA in healthy donors (dated by TCRdb to between 2016 and 2019). The library relied on the immunoSEQ multiplex PCR assay. TCRdb limited this immuneACCESS table to in-frame rearrangements with V and J called. A share of clones is missing; checked studies link under half to unresolved V genes, and the rest is unexplained. This sample is represented by approximately 160,000 clones; under 95% of them were singletons. About 3% of the sample is in the top ten clones. The sample consisted of PBMCs. These receptor sequences come from a woman aged 18-30 years in good health and CMV-seropositive.

The chain combines TRBV7-9 with TRBJ2-7, with D tentatively TRBD1 (5 bases). The CDR3 is 14 residues long. V was shortened by 5 bases and J by 6 bases, with 17 bases between the two germline ends. Germline values: CDR1 SEHNR, CDR2 FQNEAQ (reference sequence). For the CDR3, the DNA is TGTGCCAGCAGCATCAAGGGAAACCAGGGCGAGCAGTACTTC. Translation: CASSIKGNQGEQYF.

CDR3 DNA sequence: TGTGCCAGCAGTTACCTCCGGGACATCAGCACAGATACGCAGTATTTT. Translation gives CASSYLRDISTDTQYF. The chain recombines TRBV6-6 with TRBJ2-3; D is possibly TRBD1 (6 bases). V was pared by 2 bases and J by 0 bases, with 12 bases between. The CDR3 extends over 16 amino acids. CDR1 is MNHNY, CDR2 SVGAGI, per germline (reference sequence).

The sample holds one count of this clone. V gene TRBV6-5 combines with J gene TRBJ2-7, with D possibly being TRBD1 (6 bases). Trimming removed 6 bases at V and 3 bases at J, with 9 bases between. This CDR3 contains 12 residues. CDR1 is MNHEY and CDR2 is SVGAGI in the germline V gene. The CDR3 loop reads CASSQDSYEQYF. The CDR3 DNA reads as TGTGCCAGCAGCCAGGACAGCTACGAGCAGTACTTC.

J is TRBJ2-1 and V is TRBV29-1; D is possibly TRBD2 (5 bases). Trimming pared 4 bases from V and 8 bases from J, leaving 18 bases between. Germline V CDR1 and CDR2: SQVTM, ANQGSEA. There are 14 residues in the CDR3. CDR3 DNA: TGCAGCGTTGTTCGAGACTACCCCCGGGATGAGCAGTTCTTC. It yields the protein CSVVRDYPRDEQFF.

The J gene is TRBJ2-6, the V gene TRBV5-1; 9 bases agree with TRBD1. Germline V gene lookup returns CDR1 SGHRS and CDR2 YFSETQ. J gave up 2 bases and V 5 bases, and 2 bases lay outside the gene matches. This CDR3 region has 15 residues. The CDR3 nucleotides are TGCGCCAGCAGGACAGGGGGGACTGGGGCCAACGTCCTGACTTTC. Its translation: CASRTGGTGANVLTF. Using reference TRBV5-1 and TRBJ2-6 for the parts outside the CDR3, the full variable domain is KAGVTQTPRYLIKTRGQQVTLSCSPISGHRSVSWYQQTPGQGLQFLFEYFSETQRNKGNFPGRFSGRQFSNSRSEMNVSTLELGDSALYLCASRTGGTGANVLTFGAGSRLTVL.

This chain uses TRBV15 with TRBJ2-1, with D possibly TRBD1 on 5 matching bases. The CDR3 totals 13 residues. The germline V and J ends were trimmed by 3 bases and 8 bases, with 11 bases remaining between them. Germline CDR1 reads LNHNV; CDR2 reads YYDKDF (reference sequence). In nucleotides, the CDR3 is TGTGCCACCAGCAGCGATACAGGACATGAGCAGTTCTTC. Protein product: CATSSDTGHEQFF.

The J gene is TRBJ2-3, the V gene TRBV5-8; TRBD2 is a possible D gene (5 bases). The CDR3 spans 14 residues. Germline CDR1 and CDR2: SGHTS and YDEGEE. V lost 4 bases and J lost 2, with 11 bases in between. CDR3 amino acids: CASSRQRITDTQYF. The CDR3 nucleotides read TGTGCCAGCAGCCGCCAGCGGATCACAGATACGCAGTATTTT.

This clone was counted only a few times. The CDR3 sequence: CASSPREGAIYEQYF. DNA for the CDR3: TGTGCCAGCAGTCCCCGGGAGGGGGCAATCTACGAGCAGTACTTC. The chain links TRBV28 to TRBJ2-7, with a tentative D call TRBD2 (8 bases). Germline assignment: CDR1 MDHEN and CDR2 SYDVKM. The CDR3 is 15 amino acids. Trimming stripped 5 bases from V and 3 bases from J, with 17 bases between. Looking up the rest from reference TRBV28 and TRBJ2-7 gives the full variable domain: DVKVTQSSRYLVKRTGEKVFLECVQDMDHENMFWYRQDPGLGLRLIYFSYDVKMKEKGDIPEGYSVSREKKERFSLILESASTNQTSMYLCASSPREGAIYEQYFGPGTRLTVT.